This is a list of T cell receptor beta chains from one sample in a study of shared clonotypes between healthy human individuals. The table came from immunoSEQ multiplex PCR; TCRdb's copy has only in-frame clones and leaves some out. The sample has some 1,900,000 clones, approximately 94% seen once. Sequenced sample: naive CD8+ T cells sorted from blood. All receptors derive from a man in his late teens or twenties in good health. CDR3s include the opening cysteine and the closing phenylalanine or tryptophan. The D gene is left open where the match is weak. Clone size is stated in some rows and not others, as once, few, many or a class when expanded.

CDR3 protein: CASSQQTGSYEQYF; CDR3 DNA: TGTGCCAGCAGCCAACAGACAGGCTCCTACGAGCAGTACTTC; J gene: TRBJ2-7; clone size: .; CDR3 length: 14; D gene: .; V gene: TRBV27
CDR3 protein: CASTDGNTGANVLTF; CDR3 DNA: TGTGCCAGCACTGACGGAAATACTGGGGCCAACGTCCTGACTTTC; J gene: TRBJ2-6; clone size: .; CDR3 length: 15; D gene: .; V gene: TRBV7-9
CDR3 protein: CASKAVSATEAFF; CDR3 DNA: TGTGCCAGCAAGGCGGTTTCCGCCACTGAAGCTTTCTTT; J gene: TRBJ1-1; clone size: .; CDR3 length: 13; D gene: .; V gene: TRBV6-5
CDR3 protein: CASSAESNQPQHF; CDR3 DNA: TGTGCCAGCAGCGCGGAAAGCAATCAGCCCCAGCATTTT; J gene: TRBJ1-5; clone size: .; CDR3 length: 13; D gene: .; V gene: TRBV6-4
CDR3 protein: CASSYWGTGELFF; CDR3 DNA: TGTGCCAGCAGTTACTGGGGAACCGGGGAGCTGTTTTTT; J gene: TRBJ2-2; clone size: .; CDR3 length: 13; D gene: .; V gene: TRBV6-5
CDR3 protein: CASSPGDGGELFF; CDR3 DNA: TGTGCCAGCAGCCCAGGGGACGGCGGGGAGCTGTTTTTT; J gene: TRBJ2-2; clone size: few; CDR3 length: 13; D gene: .; V gene: TRBV7-9
CDR3 protein: CASSQSPGLAYEQYF; CDR3 DNA: TGCGCCAGCAGCCAAAGCCCCGGGTTAGCTTACGAGCAGTACTTC; J gene: TRBJ2-7; clone size: .; CDR3 length: 15; D gene: .; V gene: TRBV4-1
CDR3 protein: CASSLVASTDTQYF; CDR3 DNA: TGTGCCAGCAGCTTAGTAGCTAGCACAGATACGCAGTATTTT; J gene: TRBJ2-3; clone size: once; CDR3 length: 14; D gene: .; V gene: TRBV7-3
CDR3 protein: CASILGTGTSSYEQYF; CDR3 DNA: TGCGCCAGCATCCTAGGGACAGGGACGAGCTCCTACGAGCAGTACTTC; J gene: TRBJ2-7; clone size: .; CDR3 length: 16; D gene: TRBD1; V gene: TRBV23-1
CDR3 protein: CASSPENYGYTF; CDR3 DNA: TGCGCCAGCAGCCCCGAAAACTATGGCTACACCTTC; J gene: TRBJ1-2; clone size: .; CDR3 length: 12; D gene: .; V gene: TRBV5-1
CDR3 protein: CASGPRGANYGYTF; CDR3 DNA: TGTGCTAGTGGGCCCCGAGGGGCCAACTATGGCTACACCTTC; J gene: TRBJ1-2; clone size: .; CDR3 length: 14; D gene: .; V gene: TRBV12-5
CDR3 protein: CASSEYEGDYGYTF; CDR3 DNA: TGTGCCAGCAGTGAATATGAGGGGGACTATGGCTACACCTTC; J gene: TRBJ1-2; clone size: .; CDR3 length: 14; D gene: .; V gene: TRBV25-1
CDR3 protein: CASSLEGYEQYF; CDR3 DNA: TGCGCCAGCAGCTTGGAGGGATACGAGCAGTACTTC; J gene: TRBJ2-7; clone size: few; CDR3 length: 12; D gene: .; V gene: TRBV5-1